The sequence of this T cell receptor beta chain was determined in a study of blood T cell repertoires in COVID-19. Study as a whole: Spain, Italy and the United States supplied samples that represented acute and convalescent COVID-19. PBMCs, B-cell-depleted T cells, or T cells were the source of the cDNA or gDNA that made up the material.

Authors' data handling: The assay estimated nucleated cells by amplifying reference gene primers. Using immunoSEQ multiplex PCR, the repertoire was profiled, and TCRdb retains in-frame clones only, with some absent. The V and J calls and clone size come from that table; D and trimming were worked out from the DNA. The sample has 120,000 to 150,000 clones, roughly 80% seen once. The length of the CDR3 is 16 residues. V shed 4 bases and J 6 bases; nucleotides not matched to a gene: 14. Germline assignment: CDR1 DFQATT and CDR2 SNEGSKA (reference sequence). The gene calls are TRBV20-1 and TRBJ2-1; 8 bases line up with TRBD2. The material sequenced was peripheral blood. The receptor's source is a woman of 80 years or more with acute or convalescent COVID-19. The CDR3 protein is CSAIDPIAGTGNEQFF. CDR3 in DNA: TGCAGTGCTATTGACCCGATAGCGGGAACCGGCAATGAGCAGTTCTTC.